This TCR beta chain was obtained from a study of T cell repertoires in cytomegalovirus infection. For the study at large: CMV epitopes, recently identified HLA-C-restricted and well-studied HLA-B-restricted, were used. CMV infection and matching HLA type were both indicated by public TCR beta signatures. Broader study findings: Dominating the ex vivo response were HLA-C-restricted CMV-specific TCR beta clonotypes.

This clonotype was seen a handful of times. Antigen: not known. Between the trimmed V and J ends, which lost 3 bases and 1 base, there was a span of 11 bases. The CDR3 loop spans 15 amino acids. Looked up from germline, CDR1 is SEHNR and CDR2 is FQNEAQ (reference sequence). Each CDR3 protein gets one entry after TCRdb re-called the reads with MiXCR. The sample lists roughly 920,000 distinct CDR3 sequences; 31% were seen once. The V and J genes are TRBV7-9 and TRBJ2-3; D perhaps matches TRBD2 (6 bases). Sequenced here: cultured CD8+ T cells from PBMCs, sampled from culture after CMV antigen stimulation. This TCR came from a human donor in good health (CMV status not recorded). Some clones in this sample may be carry-over from other donors' samples. CDR3 in DNA: TGTGCCAGCAGCTTGGTTCAGCGGGGCACAGATACGCAGTATTTT. Protein sequence: CASSLVQRGTDTQYF.